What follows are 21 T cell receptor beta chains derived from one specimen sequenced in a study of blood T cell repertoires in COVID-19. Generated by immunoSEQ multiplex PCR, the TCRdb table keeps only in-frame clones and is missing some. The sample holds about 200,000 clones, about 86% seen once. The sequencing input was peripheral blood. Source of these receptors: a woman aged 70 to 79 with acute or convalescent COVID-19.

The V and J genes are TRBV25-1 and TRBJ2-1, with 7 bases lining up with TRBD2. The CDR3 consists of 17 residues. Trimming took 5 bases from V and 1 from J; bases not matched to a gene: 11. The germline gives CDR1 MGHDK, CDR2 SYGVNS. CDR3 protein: CASSPEPRGGSYNEQFF. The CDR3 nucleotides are TGTGCCAGCAGTCCCGAGCCCCGGGGAGGGTCCTACAATGAGCAGTTCTTC.

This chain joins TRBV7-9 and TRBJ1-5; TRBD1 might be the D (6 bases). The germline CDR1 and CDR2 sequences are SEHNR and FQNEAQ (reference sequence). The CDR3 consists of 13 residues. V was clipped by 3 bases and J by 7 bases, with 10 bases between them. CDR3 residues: CASSFGGQQPQHF. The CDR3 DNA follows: TGTGCCAGCAGCTTCGGGGGGCAACAGCCCCAGCATTTT.

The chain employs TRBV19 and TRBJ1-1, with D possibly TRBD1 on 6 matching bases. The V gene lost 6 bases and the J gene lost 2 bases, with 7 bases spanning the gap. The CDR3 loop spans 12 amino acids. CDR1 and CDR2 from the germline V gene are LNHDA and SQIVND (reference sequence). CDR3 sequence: CASRGTNTEAFF. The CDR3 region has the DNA TGTGCCAGTAGAGGGACAAACACTGAAGCTTTCTTT.

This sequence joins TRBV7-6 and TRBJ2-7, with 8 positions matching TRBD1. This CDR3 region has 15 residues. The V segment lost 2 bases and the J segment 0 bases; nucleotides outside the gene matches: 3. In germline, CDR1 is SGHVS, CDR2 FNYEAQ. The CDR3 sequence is CASSLQGAYSYEQYF. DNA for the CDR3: TGTGCCAGCAGCTTACAGGGGGCATACTCCTACGAGCAGTACTTC. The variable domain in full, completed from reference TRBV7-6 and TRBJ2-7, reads GAGVSQSPRYKVTKRGQDVALRCDPISGHVSLYWYRQALGQGPEFLTYFNYEAQQDKSGLPNDRFSAERPEGSISTLTIQRTEQRDSAMYRCASSLQGAYSYEQYFGPGTRLTVT.

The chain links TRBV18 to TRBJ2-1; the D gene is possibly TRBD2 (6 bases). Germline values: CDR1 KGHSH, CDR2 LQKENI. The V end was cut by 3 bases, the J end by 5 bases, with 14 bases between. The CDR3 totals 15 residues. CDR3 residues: CASSPPDYLNNEQFF. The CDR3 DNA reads TGTGCCAGCTCACCTCCGGACTACCTAAACAATGAGCAGTTCTTC.

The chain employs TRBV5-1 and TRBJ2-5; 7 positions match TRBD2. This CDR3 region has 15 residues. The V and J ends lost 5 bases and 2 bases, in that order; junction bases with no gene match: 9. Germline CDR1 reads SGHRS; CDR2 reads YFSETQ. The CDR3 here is CASSFVGGPQETQYF. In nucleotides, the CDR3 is TGCGCCAGCAGTTTTGTGGGAGGGCCTCAAGAGACCCAGTACTTC.

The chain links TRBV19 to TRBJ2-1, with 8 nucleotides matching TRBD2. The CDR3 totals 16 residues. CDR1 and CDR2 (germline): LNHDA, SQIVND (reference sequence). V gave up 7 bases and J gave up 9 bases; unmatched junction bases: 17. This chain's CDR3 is CASIGLGAGASREQFF. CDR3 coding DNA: TGTGCCAGTATAGGTTTAGGAGCGGGGGCCTCGCGTGAGCAGTTCTTC.

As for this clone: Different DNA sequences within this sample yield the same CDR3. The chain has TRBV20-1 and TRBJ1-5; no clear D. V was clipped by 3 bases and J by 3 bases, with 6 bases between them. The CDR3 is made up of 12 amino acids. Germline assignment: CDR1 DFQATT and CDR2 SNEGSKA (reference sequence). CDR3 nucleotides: TGCAGTGCTAGTCCTTCCAATCAGCCCCAGCATTTT. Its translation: CSASPSNQPQHF.

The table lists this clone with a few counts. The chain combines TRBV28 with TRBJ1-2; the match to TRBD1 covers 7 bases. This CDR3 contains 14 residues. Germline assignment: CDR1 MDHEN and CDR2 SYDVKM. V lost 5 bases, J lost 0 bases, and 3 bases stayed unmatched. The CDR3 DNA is TGTGCCAGCAGTGGGACAGCCGCTAACTATGGCTACACCTTC. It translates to CASSGTAANYGYTF.

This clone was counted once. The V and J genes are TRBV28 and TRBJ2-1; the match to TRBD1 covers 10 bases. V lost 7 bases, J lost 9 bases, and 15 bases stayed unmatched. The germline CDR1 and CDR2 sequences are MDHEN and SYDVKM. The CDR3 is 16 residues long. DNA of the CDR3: TGTGCCAGCACCCCCCCCCGACAGGGGGCTGGCTTTGAGCAGTTCTTC. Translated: CASTPPRQGAGFEQFF.

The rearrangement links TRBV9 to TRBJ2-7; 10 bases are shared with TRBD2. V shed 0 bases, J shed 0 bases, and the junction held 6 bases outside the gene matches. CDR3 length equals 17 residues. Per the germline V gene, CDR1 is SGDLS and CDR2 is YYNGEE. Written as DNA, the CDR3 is TGTGCCAGCAGCGTAGGAACTAGCGGGACAAGCTCCTACGAGCAGTACTTC. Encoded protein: CASSVGTSGTSSYEQYF.

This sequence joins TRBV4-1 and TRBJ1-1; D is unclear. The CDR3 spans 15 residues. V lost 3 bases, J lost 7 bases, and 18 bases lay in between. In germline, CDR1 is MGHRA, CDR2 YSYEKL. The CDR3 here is CASSHPEGGRGEAFF. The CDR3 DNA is TGCGCCAGCAGCCATCCTGAGGGAGGGCGGGGTGAAGCTTTCTTT.

CDR3 nucleotides: TGTGCCATCAGCTATGGACTAGCGGCCTTGCAGTTCTTC. This sequence encodes CAISYGLAALQFF. V and J are TRBV10-3 and TRBJ2-1, with TRBD2 matching over 10 bases. The CDR3 sequence is 13 residues long. The J segment lost 12 bases and the V segment lost 6 bases, leaving 8 bases of the junction unmatched. Per germline, CDR1 ENHRY and CDR2 SYGVKD.

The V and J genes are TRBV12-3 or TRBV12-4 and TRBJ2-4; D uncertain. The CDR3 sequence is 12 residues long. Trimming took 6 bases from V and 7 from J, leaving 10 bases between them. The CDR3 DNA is TGTGCCAGCAGCCTCCGAGAGAACATTCAGTACTTC. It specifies CASSLRENIQYF.

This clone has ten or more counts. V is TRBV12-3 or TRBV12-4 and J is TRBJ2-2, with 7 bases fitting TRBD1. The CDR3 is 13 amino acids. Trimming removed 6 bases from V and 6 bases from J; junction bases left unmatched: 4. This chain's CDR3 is CASRTGRSGELFF. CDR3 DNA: TGTGCCAGCAGGACAGGGAGATCCGGGGAGCTGTTTTTT.

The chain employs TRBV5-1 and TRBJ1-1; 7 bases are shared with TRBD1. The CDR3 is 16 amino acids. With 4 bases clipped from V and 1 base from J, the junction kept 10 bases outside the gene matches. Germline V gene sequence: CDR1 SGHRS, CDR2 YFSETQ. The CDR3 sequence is CASSRGSRTGNTEAFF. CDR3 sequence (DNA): TGCGCCAGCAGCCGGGGGAGCCGGACAGGGAACACTGAAGCTTTCTTT.

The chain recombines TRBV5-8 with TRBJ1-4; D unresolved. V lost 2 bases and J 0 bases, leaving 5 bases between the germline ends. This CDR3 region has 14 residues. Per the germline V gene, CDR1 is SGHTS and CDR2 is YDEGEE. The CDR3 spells CASSLLATNEKLFF. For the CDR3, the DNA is TGTGCCAGCAGCTTACTAGCAACTAATGAAAAACTGTTTTTT.

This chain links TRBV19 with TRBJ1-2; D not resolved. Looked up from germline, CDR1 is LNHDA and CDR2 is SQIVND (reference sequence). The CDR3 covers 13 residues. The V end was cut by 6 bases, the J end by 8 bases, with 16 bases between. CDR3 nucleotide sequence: TGTGCCAGTAGGCCCGGGGTTTTGGGCGGCTACACCTTC. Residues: CASRPGVLGGYTF.

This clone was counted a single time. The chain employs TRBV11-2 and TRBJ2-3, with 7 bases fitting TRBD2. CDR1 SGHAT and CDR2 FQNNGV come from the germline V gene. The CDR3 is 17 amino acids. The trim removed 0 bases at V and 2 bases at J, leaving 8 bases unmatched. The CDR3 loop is CASSLDKGRANTDTQYF. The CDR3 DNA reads TGTGCCAGCAGCTTAGATAAGGGGAGGGCCAACACAGATACGCAGTATTTT.

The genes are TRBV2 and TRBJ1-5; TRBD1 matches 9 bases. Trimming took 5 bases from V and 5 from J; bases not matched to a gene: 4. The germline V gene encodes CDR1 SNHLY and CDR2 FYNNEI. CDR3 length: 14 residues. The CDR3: CASSPDRGYQPQHF. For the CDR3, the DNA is TGTGCCAGCAGTCCGGACAGGGGTTATCAGCCCCAGCATTTT.

This CDR3 is CASRGTRGSNEKLFF. Here the CDR3 DNA reads TGTGCCAGCAGGGGGACTCGGGGGAGTAATGAAAAACTGTTTTTT. The chain links TRBV2 to TRBJ1-4, with a weak D call TRBD1 (5 bases). The CDR3 is made up of 15 amino acids. V was cut by 6 bases and J by 4 bases, with 15 bases left in between. Germline CDR1 is SNHLY and CDR2 is FYNNEI.